This section outlines one TCR beta chain sequence together with its context. The record originates from a study of blood T cell repertoires in COVID-19. Study as a whole: The samples span acute and convalescent COVID-19 from the United States, Italy and Spain. PBMCs, B-cell-depleted T cells, or T cells were the source of the cDNA or gDNA that made up the material.

Germline lookup yields CDR1 MDHEN and CDR2 SYDVKM. The CDR3 sequence is 15 residues long. With 5 bases removed from V and 3 bases from J, the gap between germline ends came to 16 bases. Original methodology: Counts of nucleated cells, estimated from reference gene primer amplification, were obtained. Profiled with immunoSEQ multiplex PCR; TCRdb holds only in-frame clones, not every one. The D gene and trimming were derived from the DNA, and the V and J assignments and clone size from that table. The repertoire holds about 81,000 clones, with approximately 92% as singletons. This clonotype was sampled from a woman at least 80 years old with active COVID-19. The sample taken for sequencing was peripheral blood. This chain links TRBV28 with TRBJ1-1; D ambiguous. CDR3 in DNA: TGTGCCAGCAGTCCCCATTCCACGGGGTACACTGAAGCTTTCTTT. Translated: CASSPHSTGYTEAFF.